The T cell receptor (beta chain) described here comes from a study of identical twins. Carrying unique molecular identifiers, the cDNA also gained a universal primer site through template switching. TCRdb used MiXCR to reprocess the 5' RACE reads, holding one entry per CDR3 protein. The sample shows approximately 600,000 distinct CDR3 sequences, just under 10% of them seen only once. Germline values: CDR1 SGDLS, CDR2 YYNGEE. This CDR3 comprises 16 residues. V shed 0 bases, J shed 2 bases, and the junction held 8 bases outside the gene matches. The sample was also reused in another study, on yellow fever vaccine responses in identical twins.

The V gene is TRBV9, the J gene TRBJ2-7; 7 bases fit TRBD2. This clonotype was obtained from a woman aged 18-29 years in good health. The sample was PBMCs. Here the CDR3 DNA reads TGTGCCAGCAGCGTAGGGGGGGGTTCGGGCCCCTACGAGCAGTACTTC. Its translation is CASSVGGGSGPYEQYF.